The 14 T cell receptor beta chains in this list originate from one sample, sequenced in a study of cytomegalovirus exposure and HLA in healthy donors. Primers included in the PCR were 60 Vbeta and 13 Jbeta primers. Assay used: immunoSEQ multiplex PCR; TCRdb lists only in-frame clones, some missing. This table has about 160,000 clones, 65% to 90% appearing once. The sequenced sample was PBMCs. These receptors were obtained from a man aged 50-60 years in good health and CMV-seropositive.

The genes are TRBV21-1 and TRBJ1-2. TRBV21-1 corresponds to a pseudogene. The CDR3 runs to 13 residues. The CDR3 region has the DNA TGTGCCAGCAGGCGGGGGTCGGCCTATGGCTACACCTTC. It is translated as CASRRGSAYGYTF.

This clone appeared once. The chain couples TRBV11-2 to TRBJ2-7; D ambiguous. The germline V gene encodes CDR1 SGHAT and CDR2 FQNNGV. The CDR3 spans 14 residues. Trimming removed 1 base at V and 2 bases at J, with 9 bases between. CDR3: CASSLVGVAYEQYF. Here the CDR3 DNA reads TGTGCCAGCAGCTTAGTTGGAGTCGCCTACGAGCAGTACTTC.

The chain has TRBV7-3 and TRBJ2-3; 9 bases align to TRBD2. Germline assignment: CDR1 SGHTA and CDR2 FQGTGA. CDR3 length: 15 amino acids. With 2 bases clipped from V and 0 bases from J, the junction kept 0 bases outside the gene matches. The CDR3 region has the DNA TGTGCCAGCAGCTTAGCGGGAGGGAGCACAGATACGCAGTATTTT. This encodes CASSLAGGSTDTQYF.

The gene calls are TRBV14 and TRBJ2-5; 9 bases are shared with TRBD2. This CDR3 has 17 amino acids. Trimming took 0 bases from V and 2 from J; bases not matched to a gene: 7. The germline V gene has CDR1 SGHDN and CDR2 FVKESK. The CDR3 bases are TGTGCCAGCAGCCAAGACTTTAGCGGGGGACAGCAAGAGACCCAGTACTTC. It codes for CASSQDFSGGQQETQYF.

This chain connects TRBV7-2 to TRBJ2-1; the match to TRBD2 covers 14 bases. Germline V gene sequence: CDR1 SGHTA, CDR2 FQGNSA. V trimming: 3 bases; J trimming: 4 bases; junction bases outside the gene matches: 2. The CDR3 spans 16 residues. CDR3 protein: CASSFGLAGGYNEQFF. The CDR3 coding sequence is TGTGCCAGCAGCTTTGGACTAGCGGGAGGTTACAATGAGCAGTTCTTC.

The CDR3 nucleotides read TGTGCCAGCACCCTAACAGGGTCCGGGGAGCTGTTTTTT. Translation: CASTLTGSGELFF. The chain joins TRBV6-1 to TRBJ2-2; TRBD1 might be the D (6 bases). CDR1 MNHNS and CDR2 SASEGT come from the germline V gene. This CDR3 region has 13 residues. V was shortened by 7 bases and J by 6 bases, with 12 bases between the two germline ends.

CDR3 bases: TGTGCCAGCAGTCTTAAACCCCGGGCTAGCGGGAGGGAGGGGGAGACCCAGTACTTC. Translating it yields CASSLKPRASGREGETQYF. The chain uses TRBV27 and TRBJ2-5; 12 bases agree with TRBD2. Losses at the gene ends were 5 bases for V and 5 bases for J; bases not matched to a gene: 18. CDR1 is MNHEY and CDR2 is SMNVEV in the germline V gene (reference sequence). The CDR3 sequence is 19 residues long.

A word on this clone: A junction end diverges from the germline sequence, so it may reflect a read error. This chain uses TRBV20-1 with TRBJ1-2, with D hard to call. CDR1 and CDR2 (germline): DFQATT, SNEGSKA (reference sequence). The CDR3 loop spans 11 amino acids. CDR3 residues: CSASGPGIFPF. The CDR3 DNA reads as TGCAGTGCTAGCGGCCCGGGGATATTCCCTTTC.

This sequence joins TRBV6-5 and TRBJ1-6, with D perhaps TRBD1 (6 bases). Germline loops: CDR1 MNHEY, CDR2 SVGAGI. Trimming removed 6 bases from V and 9 bases from J, with 12 bases in between. The CDR3 has 13 residues. CDR3 sequence: CASSGQSGSPLHF. The CDR3 bases are TGTGCCAGCAGCGGACAGTCTGGTTCACCCCTCCACTTT.

This chain uses TRBV10-3 with TRBJ2-7, with TRBD1 matching over 8 bases. In germline, CDR1 is ENHRY, CDR2 SYGVKD. V lost 5 bases to trimming and J lost 3 bases; unmatched junction nucleotides: 9. The CDR3 totals 15 residues. The CDR3 coding sequence is TGTGCCATCAGTACTGACAGGGGTGGTGACTACGAGCAGTACTTC. Its protein product is CAISTDRGGDYEQYF.

The chain is built from TRBV29-1 and TRBJ1-1, with 7 bases lining up with TRBD1. Per germline, CDR1 SQVTM and CDR2 ANQGSEA. V lost 7 bases, J lost 1 base, and 9 bases stayed unmatched. The CDR3 is 14 residues long. The chain's CDR3 is CSARRTGENTEAFF. In DNA, the CDR3 is TGCAGCGCCAGGAGGACAGGCGAGAACACTGAAGCTTTCTTT.

The chain joins TRBV10-3 to TRBJ1-3; the D is unclear. Germline V gene sequence: CDR1 ENHRY, CDR2 SYGVKD. V was cut by 11 bases and J by 3 bases, with 11 bases left in between. The CDR3 has 12 amino acids. CDR3 amino acids: CASLSNGNTIYF. Here the CDR3 DNA reads TGTGCCTCTCTAAGTAATGGAAACACCATATATTTT.

This chain joins TRBV11-2 and TRBJ2-7; D uncertain. This CDR3 has 12 residues. Per germline, CDR1 SGHAT and CDR2 FQNNGV. Trimming pared 5 bases from V and 3 bases from J, leaving 8 bases between. The CDR3 sequence: CASSRASYEQYF. The CDR3 coding sequence is TGTGCCAGCAGCCGAGCTAGCTACGAGCAGTACTTC.

The V call is TRBV19, the J call TRBJ2-7, with 8 bases fitting TRBD1. The assigned J gene may be wrong: the sequence end matches TRBJ2-1 better. The CDR3 has 15 residues. The germline CDR1 and CDR2 sequences are LNHDA and SQIVND (reference sequence). DNA of the CDR3: TGTGCCAGTAGTATGCGGACAGGGATCTACAATGAGCAGTTCTTC. Protein: CASSMRTGIYNEQFF.